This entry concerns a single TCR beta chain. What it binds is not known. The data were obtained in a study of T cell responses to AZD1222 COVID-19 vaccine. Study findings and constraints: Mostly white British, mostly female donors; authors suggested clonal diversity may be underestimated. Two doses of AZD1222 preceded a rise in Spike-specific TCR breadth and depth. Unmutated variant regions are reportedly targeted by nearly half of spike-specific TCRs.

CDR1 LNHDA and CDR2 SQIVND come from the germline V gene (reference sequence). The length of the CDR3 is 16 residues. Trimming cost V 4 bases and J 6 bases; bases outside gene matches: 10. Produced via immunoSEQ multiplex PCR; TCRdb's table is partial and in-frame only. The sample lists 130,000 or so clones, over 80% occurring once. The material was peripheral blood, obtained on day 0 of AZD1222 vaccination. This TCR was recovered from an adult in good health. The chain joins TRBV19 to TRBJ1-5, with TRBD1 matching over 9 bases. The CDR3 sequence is CASSRGDRARGQPQHF. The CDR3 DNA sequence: TGTGCCAGTAGTAGGGGGGACAGGGCAAGGGGTCAGCCCCAGCATTTT.